This T cell receptor (beta chain) is from a study of blood T cell repertoires in COVID-19 (dated by TCRdb to about 2020). Context from the whole study: The collaborator samples originated in the United States, Italy and Spain and spanned the acute and convalescent phases of COVID-19. The prospective study material was composed of cDNA or gDNA derived from T cells, B-cell-depleted T cells, or PBMCs. The dataset comprised deeply sampled blood TCRbeta repertoires from subjects exposed to, actively infected with, or recovered from COVID-19. The repertoires were released in a freely available public database meant as a resource for research on the immune response to SARS-CoV-2. Samples were obtained from the ongoing ImmuneRACE study (first 160 participants) and from some 1,300 subjects provided by 6 global collaborators. Sample metadata almost always included a de-identified subject ID, COVID-19 status, age in years and sex. Where available, HLA class I and class II types were taken from metadata supplied by the sample provider and were not determined by assay-based typing. General study outcomes and caveats: The quantity of clinical and demographic metadata differed by source and by participant and was supplied without curation.

TCRbeta CDR3 regions were amplified from genomic DNA using the immunoSEQ Assay, a bias-controlled multiplex PCR. As for the original processing: The number of nucleated cells in each sample was estimated by amplification of reference gene primers within the assay. To quantify the absolute abundance of each unique TCRbeta CDR3 rearrangement, sequence reads were collapsed and filtered. For each sample, productive Simpson clonality was calculated as the square root of Simpson's diversity index across productive rearrangements. In its TCRdb copy, this immuneACCESS table keeps in-frame sequences only and misses some clones. Where compared with another copy, unresolved V genes explain less than half of these, and the others have no known cause. The V and J calls and clone size come from that table; D and trimming were worked out from the DNA. For this sample the table gives 190,000 or so clones, of which approximately 80% were detected only once. The ten largest clones capture 7.5% to 10% of the sample.

Worth noting for this clone: Its antigen is still unknown. No quality values exist for individual bases; no much larger clone is one base distant.

From the germline V gene, CDR1 is SGHTA and CDR2 is FQGNSA. The CDR3 runs 14 residues from the cysteine to the phenylalanine. Just CDR3 DNA is preserved here, 42 bases in frame from base 1. Here V drops 1 base and J drops 5 bases, and the junction holds 2 bases not matched to any gene. Enrolling through a virtual design, the prospective study's participants ranged in age from about 18 to 89 years and lived across around 25 United States geographic areas. In the prospective study, cohorts were assigned on the basis of participant-reported clinical history obtained from a screening survey and a study questionnaire. ImmuneRACE Cohort 3 recovered participants were defined by two consecutive negative NP/OP PCR tests, healthcare professional clearance, or symptom resolution. In the prospective study, mobile phlebotomists collected whole blood, serum and a nasopharyngeal or oropharyngeal swab from each participant. Additional blood draws and questionnaires over an approximately two-month period could optionally be provided by prospective study participants. Blood samples from the prospective study were shipped frozen or at room temperature prior to DNA extraction.

This TCR was recovered from a man aged 40-49 years who had recovered from COVID-19. The chain uses TRBV7-2 and TRBJ1-2; a stretch of 9 junction bases matches TRBD1. Sequenced material: PBMCs or T cells enriched from blood (not recorded which). This receptor carries the CDR3 CASSLGQGEYGYTF. The nucleotide sequence is given as TGTGCCAGCAGCTTAGGACAGGGGGAATATGGCTACACCTTC.